One and the same sample provided the 2 T cell receptor beta chains below, sequenced in a study of OX40 agonist ivuxolimab in advanced cancers. Data came from immunoSEQ multiplex PCR; TCRdb stores just in-frame clones and leaves some out. The data contain roughly 53,000 clones, around 81% of them seen just once; the ten biggest clones take up 2.8%. Source: CD4+ or CD8+ T cells sorted from blood, taken in a trial of the OX40 agonist ivuxolimab. These receptors all come from an adult with an advanced solid tumor such as melanoma, head and neck, liver or kidney cancer.

This chain uses TRBV1 with TRBJ2-1. TRBV1 is designated a pseudogene. CDR3 length: 18 amino acids. The CDR3 DNA is TGCACCAGCAGCGCCCTAAGGAGGGGGGAGGTCGGGTTGAATGAGCAGTTCTTC. It yields the protein CTSSALRRGEVGLNEQFF.

This clone was counted only a few times. The chain uses TRBV10-1 and TRBJ2-5, with no clear D. CDR1 is WNHNN, CDR2 SYGVQD, per germline (reference sequence). With 0 bases removed from V and 5 bases from J, the gap between germline ends came to 7 bases. The CDR3 totals 13 residues. The CDR3 protein is CASSESGVETQYF. In DNA, the CDR3 is TGCGCCAGCAGTGAGTCGGGTGTTGAGACCCAGTACTTC.